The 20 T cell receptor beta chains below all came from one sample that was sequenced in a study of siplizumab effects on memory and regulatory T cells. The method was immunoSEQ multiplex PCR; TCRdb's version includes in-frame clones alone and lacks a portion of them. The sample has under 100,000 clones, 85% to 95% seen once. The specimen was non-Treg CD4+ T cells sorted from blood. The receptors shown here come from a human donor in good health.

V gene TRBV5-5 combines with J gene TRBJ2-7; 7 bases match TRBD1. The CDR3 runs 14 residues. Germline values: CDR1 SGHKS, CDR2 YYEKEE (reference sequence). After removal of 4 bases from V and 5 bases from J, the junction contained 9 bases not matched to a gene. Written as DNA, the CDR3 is TGTGCCAGCAGCGCACCGGGACAGAGGGACGAGCAGTACTTC. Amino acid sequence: CASSAPGQRDEQYF. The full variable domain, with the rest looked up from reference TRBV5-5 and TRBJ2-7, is DAGVTQSPTHLIKTRGQQVTLRCSPISGHKSVSWYQQVLGQGPQFIFQYYEKEERGRGNFPDRFSARQFPNYSSELNVNALLLGDSALYLCASSAPGQRDEQYFGPGTRLTVT.

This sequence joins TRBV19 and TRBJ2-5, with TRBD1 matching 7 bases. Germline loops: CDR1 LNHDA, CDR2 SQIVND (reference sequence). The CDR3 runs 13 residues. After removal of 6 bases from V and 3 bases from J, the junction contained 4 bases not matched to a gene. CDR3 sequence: CASRGDSKETQYF. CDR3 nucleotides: TGTGCCAGTAGGGGGGACAGTAAAGAGACCCAGTACTTC.

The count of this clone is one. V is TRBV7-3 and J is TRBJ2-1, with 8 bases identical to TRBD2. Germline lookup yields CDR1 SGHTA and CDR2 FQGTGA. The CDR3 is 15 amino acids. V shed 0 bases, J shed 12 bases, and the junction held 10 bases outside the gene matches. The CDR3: CASSLTSSGVLGQFF. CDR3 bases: TGTGCCAGCAGCTTAACGAGTAGCGGGGTGTTAGGGCAGTTCTTC.

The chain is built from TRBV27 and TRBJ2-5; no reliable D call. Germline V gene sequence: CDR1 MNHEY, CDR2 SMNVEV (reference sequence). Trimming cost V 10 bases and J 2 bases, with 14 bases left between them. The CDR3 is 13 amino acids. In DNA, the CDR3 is TGTGCCACGAGGAGAAGGGTACAAGAGACCCAGTACTTC. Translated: CATRRRVQETQYF.

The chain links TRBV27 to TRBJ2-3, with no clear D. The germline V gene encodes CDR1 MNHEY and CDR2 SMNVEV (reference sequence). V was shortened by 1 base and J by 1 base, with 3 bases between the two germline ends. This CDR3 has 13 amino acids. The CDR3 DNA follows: TGTGCCAGCAGTTTATGGGGCACAGATACGCAGTATTTT. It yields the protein CASSLWGTDTQYF.

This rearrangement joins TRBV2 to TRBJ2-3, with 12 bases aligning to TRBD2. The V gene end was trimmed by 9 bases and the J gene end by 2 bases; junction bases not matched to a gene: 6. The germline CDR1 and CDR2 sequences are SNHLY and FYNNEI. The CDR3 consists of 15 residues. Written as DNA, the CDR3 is TGTGCCAGTAGACTAGCGGGAGTTTCCACAGATACGCAGTATTTT. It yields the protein CASRLAGVSTDTQYF.

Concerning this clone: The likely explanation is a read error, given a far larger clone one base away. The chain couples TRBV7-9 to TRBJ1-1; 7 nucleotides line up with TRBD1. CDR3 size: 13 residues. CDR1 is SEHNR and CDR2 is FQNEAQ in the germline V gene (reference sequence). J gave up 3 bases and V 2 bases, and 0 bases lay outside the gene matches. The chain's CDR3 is CASSLQGDTEAFF. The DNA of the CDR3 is TGTGCCAGCAGCTTACAGGGGGACACTGAAGCTTTCTTT.

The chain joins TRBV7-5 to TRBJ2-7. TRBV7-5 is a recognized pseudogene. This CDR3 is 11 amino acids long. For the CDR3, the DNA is TGTGTCAGAAGCGGTTCCTCCGAGCAGTACTTC. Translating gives CVRSGSSEQYF.

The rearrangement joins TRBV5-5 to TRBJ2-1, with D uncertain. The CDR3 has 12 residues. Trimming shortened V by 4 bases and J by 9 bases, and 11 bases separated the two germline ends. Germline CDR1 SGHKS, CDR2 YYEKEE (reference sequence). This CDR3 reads CASSLGMTEQFF. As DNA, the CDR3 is TGTGCCAGCAGCCTTGGGATGACTGAGCAGTTCTTC.

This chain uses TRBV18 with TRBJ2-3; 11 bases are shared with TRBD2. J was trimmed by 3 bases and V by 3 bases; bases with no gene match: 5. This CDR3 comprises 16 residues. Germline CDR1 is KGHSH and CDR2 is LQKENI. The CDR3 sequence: CASSPQLAGVTDTQYF. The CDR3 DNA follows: TGTGCCAGCTCACCCCAACTAGCGGGAGTTACAGATACGCAGTATTTT. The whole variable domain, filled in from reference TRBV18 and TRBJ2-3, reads NAGVMQNPRHLVRRRGQEARLRCSPMKGHSHVYWYRQLPEEGLKFMVYLQKENIIDESGMPKERFSAEFPKEGPSILRIQQVVRGDSAAYFCASSPQLAGVTDTQYFGPGTRLTVL.

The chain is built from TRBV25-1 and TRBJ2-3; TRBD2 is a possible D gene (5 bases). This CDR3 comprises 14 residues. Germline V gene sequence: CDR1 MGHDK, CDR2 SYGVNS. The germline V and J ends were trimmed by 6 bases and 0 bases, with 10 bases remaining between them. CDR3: CASSLGSSTDTQYF. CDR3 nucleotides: TGTGCCAGCAGCCTGGGGAGCAGCACAGATACGCAGTATTTT.

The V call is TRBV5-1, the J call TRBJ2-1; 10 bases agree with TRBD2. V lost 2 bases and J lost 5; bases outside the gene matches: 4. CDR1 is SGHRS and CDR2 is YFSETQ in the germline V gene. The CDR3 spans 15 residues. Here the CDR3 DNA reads TGCGCCAGCAGCTTCACTAGCGGGATGAACAATGAGCAGTTCTTC. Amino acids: CASSFTSGMNNEQFF.

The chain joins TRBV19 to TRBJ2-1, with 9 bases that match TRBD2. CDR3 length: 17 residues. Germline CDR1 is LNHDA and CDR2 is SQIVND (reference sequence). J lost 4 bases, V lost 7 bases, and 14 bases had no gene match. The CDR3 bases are TGTGCCAGTATAGGAGCGGGAGGCCGAGGGGGTTACAATGAGCAGTTCTTC. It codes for CASIGAGGRGGYNEQFF. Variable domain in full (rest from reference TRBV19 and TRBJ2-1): DGGITQSPKYLFRKEGQNVTLSCEQNLNHDAMYWYRQDPGQGLRLIYYSQIVNDFQKGDIAEGYSVSREKKESFPLTVTSAQKNPTAFYLCASIGAGGRGGYNEQFFGPGTRLTVL.

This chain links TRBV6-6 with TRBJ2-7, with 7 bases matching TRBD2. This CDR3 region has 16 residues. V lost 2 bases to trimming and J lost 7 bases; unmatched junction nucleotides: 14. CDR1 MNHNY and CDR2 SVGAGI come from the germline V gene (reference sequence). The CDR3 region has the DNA TGTGCCAGCAGTTACCCGAACTGGCGGGAGTCGGGGGAGCAGTACTTC. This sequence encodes CASSYPNWRESGEQYF.

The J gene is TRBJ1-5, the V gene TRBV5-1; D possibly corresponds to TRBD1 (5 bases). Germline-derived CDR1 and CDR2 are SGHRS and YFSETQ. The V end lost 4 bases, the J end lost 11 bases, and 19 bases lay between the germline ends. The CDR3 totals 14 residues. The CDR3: CASSLGQGKGAQHF. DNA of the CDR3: TGCGCCAGCAGCCTAGGACAAGGTAAAGGGGCCCAGCATTTT.

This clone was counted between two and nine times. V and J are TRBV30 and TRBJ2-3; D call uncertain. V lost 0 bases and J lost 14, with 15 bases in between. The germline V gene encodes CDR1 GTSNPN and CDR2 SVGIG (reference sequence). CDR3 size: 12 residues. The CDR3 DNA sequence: TGTGCCTGGAGTGTAGGGCCGGCCAGGCTGTATTTT. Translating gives CAWSVGPARLYF.

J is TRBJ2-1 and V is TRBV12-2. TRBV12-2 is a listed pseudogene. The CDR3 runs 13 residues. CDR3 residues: CASRPGTCNEQFF. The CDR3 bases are TGTGCAAGTCGCCCCGGAACTTGCAATGAGCAGTTCTTC.

CDR3 in amino acids: CASSQGGFSYGYTF. In nucleotides, the CDR3 is TGTGCCAGCAGCCAGGGGGGGTTTTCCTATGGCTACACCTTC. The chain carries TRBV7-9 and TRBJ1-2, with 7 positions matching TRBD1. The CDR3 contains 14 residues. Germline lookup yields CDR1 SEHNR and CDR2 FQNEAQ (reference sequence). V lost 5 bases and J lost 4; bases outside the gene matches: 7.

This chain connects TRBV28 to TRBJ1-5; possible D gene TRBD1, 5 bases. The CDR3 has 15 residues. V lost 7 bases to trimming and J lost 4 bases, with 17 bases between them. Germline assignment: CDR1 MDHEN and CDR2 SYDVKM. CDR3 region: CASILYPGTNQPQHF. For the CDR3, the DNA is TGTGCCAGCATCTTATACCCAGGGACTAATCAGCCCCAGCATTTT.

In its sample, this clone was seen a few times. The CDR3 sequence: CASSMNRVLDEKLFF. The CDR3, as DNA: TGTGCCAGTAGTATGAACAGGGTTTTGGATGAAAAACTGTTTTTT. The chain recombines TRBV19 with TRBJ1-4; the D gene is possibly TRBD1 (6 bases). The V end was cut by 3 bases, the J end by 6 bases, with 14 bases between. Germline CDR1 LNHDA, CDR2 SQIVND (reference sequence). The CDR3 is 15 residues long.